In this sample, the clone carrying this T cell receptor (beta chain) turned up once. Its antigen is not known. This specimen comes from a study of T cell responses to AZD1222 COVID-19 vaccine. Study-level results: A mostly white British donor set with more females was recruited, and clonal diversity was possibly underestimated.

Measured with immunoSEQ multiplex PCR; TCRdb has only the in-frame clones, and not every one. The sample includes 170,000 or so clones, around 90% of them seen just once. The CDR3 loop spans 16 amino acids. Germline-derived CDR1 and CDR2 are LNHDA and SQIVND (reference sequence). Trimming took 3 bases from V and 0 from J, leaving 12 bases between them. Sequenced here: peripheral blood, sampled on day 0 of AZD1222 vaccination. This sequence joins TRBV19 and TRBJ1-5, with a possible D match to TRBD1 (6 bases). The receptor was isolated from an adult in good health. The CDR3 DNA is TGTGCCAGTAGTATTCCCGGGACACATAGCAATCAGCCCCAGCATTTT. It codes for CASSIPGTHSNQPQHF.